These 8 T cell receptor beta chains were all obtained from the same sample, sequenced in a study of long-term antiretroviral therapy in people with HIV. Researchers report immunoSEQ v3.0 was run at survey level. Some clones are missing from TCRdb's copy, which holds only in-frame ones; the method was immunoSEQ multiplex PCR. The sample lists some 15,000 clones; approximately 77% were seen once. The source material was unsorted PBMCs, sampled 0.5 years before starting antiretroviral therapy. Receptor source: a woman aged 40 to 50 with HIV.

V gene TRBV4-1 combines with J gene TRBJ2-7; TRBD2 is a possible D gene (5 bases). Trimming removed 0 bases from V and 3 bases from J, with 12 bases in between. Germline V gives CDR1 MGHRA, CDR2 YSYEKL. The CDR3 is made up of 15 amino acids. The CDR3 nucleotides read TGCGCCAGCAGCCAAGAGGTCTTGCGGGTCTACGAGCAGTACTTC. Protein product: CASSQEVLRVYEQYF.

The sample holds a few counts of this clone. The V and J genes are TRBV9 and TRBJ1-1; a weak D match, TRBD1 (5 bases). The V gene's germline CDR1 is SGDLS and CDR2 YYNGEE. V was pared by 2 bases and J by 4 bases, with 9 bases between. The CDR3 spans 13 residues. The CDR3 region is CASSVAGTTEAFF. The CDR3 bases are TGTGCCAGCAGCGTTGCAGGGACCACTGAAGCTTTCTTT. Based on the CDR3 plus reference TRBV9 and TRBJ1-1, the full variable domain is DSGVTQTPKHLITATGQRVTLRCSPRSGDLSVYWYQQSLDQGLQFLIQYYNGEERAKGNILERFSAQQFPDLHSELNLSSLELGDSALYFCASSVAGTTEAFFGQGTRLTVV.

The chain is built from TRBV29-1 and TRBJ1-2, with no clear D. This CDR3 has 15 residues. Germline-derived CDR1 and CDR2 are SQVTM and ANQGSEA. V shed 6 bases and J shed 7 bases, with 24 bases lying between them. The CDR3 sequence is CSVDAGNGLGRGYTF. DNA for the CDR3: TGCAGCGTGGATGCCGGGAACGGCTTAGGACGTGGCTACACCTTC.

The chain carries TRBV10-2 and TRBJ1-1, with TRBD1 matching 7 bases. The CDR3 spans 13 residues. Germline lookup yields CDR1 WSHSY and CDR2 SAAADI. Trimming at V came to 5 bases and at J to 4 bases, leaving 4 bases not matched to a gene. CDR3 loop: CASSPGGSTEAFF. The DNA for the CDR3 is TGCGCCAGCAGTCCAGGGGGGTCCACTGAAGCTTTCTTT.

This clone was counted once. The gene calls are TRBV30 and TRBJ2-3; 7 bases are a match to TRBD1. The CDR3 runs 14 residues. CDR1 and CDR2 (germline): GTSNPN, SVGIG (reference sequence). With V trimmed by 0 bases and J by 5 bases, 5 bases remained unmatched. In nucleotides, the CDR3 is TGTGCCTGGAGTGTGATGCCAGGGGGAGATACGCAGTATTTT. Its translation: CAWSVMPGGDTQYF.

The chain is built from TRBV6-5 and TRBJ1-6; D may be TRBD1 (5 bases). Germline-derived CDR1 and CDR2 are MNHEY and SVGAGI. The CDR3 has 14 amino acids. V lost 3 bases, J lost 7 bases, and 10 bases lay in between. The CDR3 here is CASSYSQGNSPLHF. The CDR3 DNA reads TGTGCCAGCAGTTATAGCCAGGGAAATTCACCCCTCCACTTT.

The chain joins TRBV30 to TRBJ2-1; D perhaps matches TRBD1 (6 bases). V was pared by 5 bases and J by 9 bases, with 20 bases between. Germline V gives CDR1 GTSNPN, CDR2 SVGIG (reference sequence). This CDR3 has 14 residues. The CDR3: CAWAGALYTGEQFF. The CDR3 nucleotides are TGTGCCTGGGCAGGGGCATTGTATACGGGTGAGCAGTTCTTC.

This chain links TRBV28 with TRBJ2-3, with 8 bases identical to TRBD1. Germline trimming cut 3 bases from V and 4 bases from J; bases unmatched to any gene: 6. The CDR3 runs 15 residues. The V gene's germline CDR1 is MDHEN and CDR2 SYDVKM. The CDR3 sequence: CASSFGTGWPDTQYF. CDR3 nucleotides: TGTGCCAGCAGTTTCGGGACAGGCTGGCCAGATACGCAGTATTTT.